The 15 T cell receptor beta chains given below trace back to one sample, sequenced in a study of blood T cells in healthy people across ages. It was with a sample-barcoded 5' primer and a J-beta primer mix that a second PCR of roughly 7 to 11 cycles was run. One entry per CDR3 protein results from TCRdb running MiXCR on the 5' RACE reads. The table records about a million distinct CDR3 sequences, around 46% of them present only once. Sequencing was carried out using blood. The source of these receptors is a man under 40 in good health.

The chain joins TRBV3-1 to TRBJ1-5; D perhaps matches TRBD1 (5 bases). The length of the CDR3 is 15 residues. Trimming took off 1 base at V and 7 bases at J, with 14 bases between the two ends. CDR1 LGHDT and CDR2 YNNKEL come from the germline V gene (reference sequence). The CDR3 coding sequence is TGTGCCAGCAGCCAAGGGGTTCACGGGGACCAGCCCCAGCATTTT. It specifies CASSQGVHGDQPQHF.

This sequence joins TRBV6-5 and TRBJ1-2, with 7 bases identical to TRBD1. Looked up from germline, CDR1 is MNHEY and CDR2 is SVGAGI. The CDR3 runs 15 residues. V shed 5 bases, J shed 7 bases, and the junction held 13 bases outside the gene matches. The CDR3 reads CASSGNRGFKAGYTF. The CDR3 bases are TGTGCCAGCAGTGGAAACAGGGGATTTAAGGCTGGCTACACCTTC.

The chain joins TRBV12-3 or TRBV12-4 to TRBJ1-1; no firm D call. This CDR3 region has 16 residues. Trimming took 3 bases from V and 1 from J, leaving 15 bases between them. The CDR3 region is CASSFPPGEENTEAFF. CDR3 in DNA: TGTGCCAGCAGTTTCCCTCCCGGGGAGGAGAACACTGAAGCTTTCTTT.

The CDR3 nucleotides read TGCAGTGCTAGAGATATAAATTACGGAGAATTCACAGATACGCAGTATTTT. Amino acid sequence: CSARDINYGEFTDTQYF. J is TRBJ2-3 and V is TRBV20-1; D ambiguous. Trimming took off 0 bases at V and 2 bases at J, with 18 bases between the two ends. Germline lookup yields CDR1 DFQATT and CDR2 SNEGSKA (reference sequence). The CDR3 spans 17 residues.

Remarks on this clonotype: A much larger clone is a single base away; this may be a read error. The chain joins TRBV3-1 to TRBJ2-5, with TRBD2 matching 14 bases. The CDR3 contains 16 residues. CDR1 is LGHDT, CDR2 YNNKEL, per germline (reference sequence). The CDR3 protein is CASSHPTSGGAEAQYF. CDR3 in DNA: TGTGCCAGCAGCCACCCGACTAGCGGGGGGGCAGAGGCCCAGTACTTC.

The genes are TRBV6-6 and TRBJ2-7; D call uncertain. Deletions cut 6 bases from V and 6 bases from J, with 21 bases between. Germline CDR1 MNHNY, CDR2 SVGAGI (reference sequence). The CDR3 has 15 residues. The CDR3 DNA follows: TGTGCCAGCAGCCCCGACCGTCGCATGGATGGCGAGCAGTACTTC. This translates into CASSPDRRMDGEQYF.

This clonotype was observed a handful of times. The V call is TRBV20-1, the J call TRBJ2-1; 8 bases fit TRBD1. CDR1 and CDR2 from the germline V gene are DFQATT and SNEGSKA (reference sequence). CDR3 size: 14 residues. The V and J ends lost 5 bases and 4 bases, in that order; junction bases with no gene match: 7. CDR3 coding DNA: TGCAGTGCTCTCGGGACAGGTATTTACAATGAGCAGTTCTTC. The encoded protein is CSALGTGIYNEQFF.

In its sample, this clonotype was seen a few times. This sequence joins TRBV5-1 and TRBJ2-4; 10 bases line up with TRBD1. Germline loops: CDR1 SGHRS, CDR2 YFSETQ. With V trimmed by 3 bases and J by 7 bases, 7 bases remained unmatched. CDR3 length equals 15 residues. Written as DNA, the CDR3 is TGCGCCAGCAGCTCGGGGACAGGGGTCATTAACATTCAGTACTTC. This codes for CASSSGTGVINIQYF.

Regarding this clonotype: The junction departs from the called germline gene at one end, perhaps through a read error. J is TRBJ2-5 and V is TRBV5-1; TRBD1 is a possible D gene (6 bases). Germline V gives CDR1 SGHRS, CDR2 YFSETQ. This CDR3 is built from 15 residues. The CDR3 region is CASSLVLAGEETQYF. The CDR3 nucleotides read TGTGCCAGCAGCTTAGTTTTGGCAGGGGAAGAGACCCAGTACTTC.

The chain is built from TRBV5-5 and TRBJ2-1; unclear D gene. The CDR3 covers 14 residues. Germline-derived CDR1 and CDR2 are SGHKS and YYEKEE (reference sequence). V was pared by 0 bases and J by 7 bases, with 11 bases between. The CDR3 spells CASSLVAFSNEQFF. For the CDR3, the DNA is TGTGCCAGCAGCTTGGTGGCATTTTCTAATGAGCAGTTCTTC.

The J gene is TRBJ2-5, the V gene TRBV5-1; tentative D call: TRBD1 (6 bases). This CDR3 comprises 14 residues. The V end was cut by 4 bases, the J end by 3 bases, with 13 bases between. The germline V gene has CDR1 SGHRS and CDR2 YFSETQ. The CDR3 here is CASSVDSGEETQYF. DNA for the CDR3: TGCGCCAGCAGCGTGGATTCAGGGGAAGAGACCCAGTACTTC.

The V and J genes are TRBV9 and TRBJ2-1; 11 bases line up with TRBD2. After removal of 2 bases from V and 2 bases from J, the junction contained 6 bases not matched to a gene. CDR1 is SGDLS and CDR2 is YYNGEE in the germline V gene. The CDR3 contains 17 residues. The CDR3 sequence: CASSVSQLAGAYNEQFF. CDR3 coding DNA: TGTGCCAGCAGCGTGTCCCAACTAGCGGGGGCCTACAATGAGCAGTTCTTC.

This sequence joins TRBV5-1 and TRBJ2-1; D uncertain. CDR3 size: 14 residues. V lost 1 base to trimming and J lost 5 bases, with 10 bases between them. Germline V gene sequence: CDR1 SGHRS, CDR2 YFSETQ. CDR3 in amino acids: CASSLSNRNNEQFF. The DNA of the CDR3 is TGCGCCAGCAGCTTGTCGAACAGAAACAATGAGCAGTTCTTC.

This clonotype was seen more than once but under ten times. The rearrangement uses TRBV20-1 and TRBJ2-7, with a weak D call TRBD1 (6 bases). The CDR3 is 14 residues long. The ends were cut back, 2 bases at V and 0 bases at J, with 11 bases in the middle. CDR1 is DFQATT and CDR2 is SNEGSKA in the germline V gene (reference sequence). CDR3 coding DNA: TGCAGTGCTAGAAAACAGGGAAGCTCCTACGAGCAGTACTTC. It specifies CSARKQGSSYEQYF.

The chain recombines TRBV7-9 with TRBJ1-2; no clear D. CDR1 is SEHNR, CDR2 FQNEAQ, per germline (reference sequence). Deletions cut 3 bases from V and 6 bases from J, with 11 bases between. The CDR3 consists of 13 residues. The CDR3 loop is CASSFRHSNGYTF. The CDR3 DNA is TGTGCCAGCAGCTTCAGACATAGCAATGGCTACACCTTC.